This record concerns one T cell receptor (beta chain) sequence. This sample is part of a study of blood T cell repertoires in COVID-19. Study-level information: Sites across the United States, Italy and Spain contributed samples from acute and convalescent COVID-19.

Germline V gives CDR1 SNHLY, CDR2 FYNNEI. CDR3 length: 13 residues. Trimming cost V 6 bases and J 7 bases, with 15 bases left between them. In the original workflow: Using reference gene primer amplification, nucleated cell counts were estimated. This table comes from immunoSEQ multiplex PCR, and its TCRdb copy is limited to in-frame clones, with some not included. The V and J calls and clone size come from that table; D and trimming were worked out from the DNA. Of about 210,000 clones in the sample, 90% to 95% were seen once. The sample comprised peripheral blood. The TCR sequence derives from a man aged 25 to 45 with acute or convalescent COVID-19. This rearrangement joins TRBV2 to TRBJ1-1; the D gene is possibly TRBD1 (5 bases). The CDR3 protein is CASSWGTGDEAFF. The CDR3 nucleotides read TGTGCCAGCAGCTGGGGGACTGGGGATGAAGCTTTCTTT.